The next 25 T cell receptor beta chains were all read from a single sample in a study of graft-versus-host responses after intestinal transplantation. The assay was immunoSEQ multiplex PCR, and TCRdb's table has in-frame clones only and misses some. This sample has 100,000 or so clones, with 92% found just once. The antigens these receptors bind are not known. This material consisted of unstimulated CD4+ T cells sorted from spleen or lymph node cells, taken before intestinal transplant. All receptors come from a human donor who received an intestinal transplant.

The J gene is TRBJ2-2, the V gene TRBV19, with 10 bases that match TRBD1. This CDR3 has 15 residues. Germline V gene lookup returns CDR1 LNHDA and CDR2 SQIVND (reference sequence). V lost 7 bases to trimming and J lost 5 bases; unmatched junction nucleotides: 7. CDR3 sequence (DNA): TGTGCCAGTACTCTACCGGGACAGGGGACCGGGGAGCTGTTTTTT. Its protein is CASTLPGQGTGELFF.

The CDR3 nucleotides are TGTGCCACCAGAACGGGACTAGGGTCCTACGAGCAGTACTTC. Residues: CATRTGLGSYEQYF. J is TRBJ2-7 and V is TRBV6-5, with 8 nucleotides matching TRBD2. Germline V CDR1 and CDR2: MNHEY, SVGAGI. This CDR3 has 14 residues. J gave up 1 base and V 10 bases, and 9 bases lay outside the gene matches.

The V and J genes are TRBV11-2 and TRBJ2-2; 9 bases align to TRBD2. V dropped 5 bases and J dropped 1; count of bases not matched to a gene: 5. CDR3 length: 16 residues. Germline values: CDR1 SGHAT, CDR2 FQNNGV. DNA for the CDR3: TGTGCCAGCAGCAGATTAGCGGGGGAGAACACCGGGGAGCTGTTTTTT. Translating it yields CASSRLAGENTGELFF.

The V gene is TRBV11-3, the J gene TRBJ1-1, with TRBD1 identical over 7 bases. Looked up from germline, CDR1 is SGHNT and CDR2 is YENEEA. The length of the CDR3 is 14 residues. V dropped 4 bases and J dropped 0; count of bases not matched to a gene: 2. In DNA form, the CDR3 reads TGTGCCAGCAGCTCCGGACAGGTGAACACTGAAGCTTTCTTT. It codes for CASSSGQVNTEAFF. Using reference TRBV11-3 and TRBJ1-1 for the parts outside the CDR3, the full variable domain is EAGVVQSPRYKIIEKKQPVAFWCNPISGHNTLYWYLQNLGQGPELLIRYENEEAVDDSQLPKDRFSAERLKGVDSTLKIQPAELGDSAVYLCASSSGQVNTEAFFGQGTRLTVV.

The gene calls are TRBV27 and TRBJ1-2; D remains unclear. V lost 2 bases, J lost 0 bases, and 7 bases lay in between. Per the germline V gene, CDR1 is MNHEY and CDR2 is SMNVEV (reference sequence). The CDR3 totals 14 residues. The CDR3 reads CASSLARTNYGYTF. DNA of the CDR3: TGTGCCAGCAGTTTAGCCAGAACTAACTATGGCTACACCTTC.

The rearrangement links TRBV19 to TRBJ1-5, with D maybe TRBD1 (6 bases). This CDR3 region has 15 residues. CDR1 LNHDA and CDR2 SQIVND come from the germline V gene (reference sequence). Deletions cut 5 bases from V and 9 bases from J, with 20 bases between. CDR3 DNA: TGTGCCAGTAGTCCAAACCACAGGGCCCTACGGCCCCAGCATTTT. Translated: CASSPNHRALRPQHF.

This sequence joins TRBV14 and TRBJ1-2; 10 bases align to TRBD1. V trimming: 3 bases; J trimming: 6 bases; junction bases outside the gene matches: 10. Germline values: CDR1 SGHDN, CDR2 FVKESK. The CDR3 is 16 residues long. The CDR3 loop is CASSQHTRTGGDGYTF. CDR3 nucleotide sequence: TGTGCCAGCAGCCAGCACACCCGGACAGGGGGGGATGGCTACACCTTC.

V and J are TRBV9 and TRBJ1-1, with a weak D call TRBD1 (5 bases). This CDR3 contains 13 residues. Between the trimmed V and J ends, which lost 0 bases and 4 bases, there was a span of 7 bases. CDR1 is SGDLS, CDR2 YYNGEE, per germline. Here the CDR3 DNA reads TGTGCCAGCAGCGTAGCCAGGGTCACTGAAGCTTTCTTT. It specifies CASSVARVTEAFF.

Note on this clone: The same CDR3 arises from other DNA sequences in this sample as well. The rearrangement links TRBV5-1 to TRBJ2-5; 11 bases align to TRBD2. The CDR3 has 14 amino acids. Germline CDR1 is SGHRS and CDR2 is YFSETQ. V was pared by 3 bases and J by 4 bases, with 2 bases of the junction left unmatched. The CDR3 nucleotides are TGCGCCAGCAGCTACGGGACTAGCGGAGAGACCCAGTACTTC. Translated: CASSYGTSGETQYF.

The chain joins TRBV11-1 to TRBJ2-5; maybe TRBD1 (5 bases). V gave up 1 base and J gave up 3 bases, with 6 bases separating them. CDR3 length: 13 residues. Germline CDR1 is SGHAT and CDR2 is FQDESV (reference sequence). Written as DNA, the CDR3 is TGTGCCAGCAGCTTAGTAGGGGAAGAGACCCAGTACTTC. Its translation: CASSLVGEETQYF.

This chain links TRBV10-3 with TRBJ2-7, with D perhaps TRBD2 (5 bases). This CDR3 contains 15 residues. V was trimmed by 7 bases and J by 1 base, leaving 17 bases between them. The germline V gene encodes CDR1 ENHRY and CDR2 SYGVKD. The CDR3 DNA reads TGTGCCATCAACAAAGGGAGTTTCCCTTCCTACGAGCAGTACTTC. This translates into CAINKGSFPSYEQYF.

This chain connects TRBV30 to TRBJ1-1; D ambiguous. The CDR3 is made up of 13 amino acids. Germline CDR1 reads GTSNPN; CDR2 reads SVGIG (reference sequence). V was pared by 4 bases and J by 1 base, with 10 bases between. CDR3 residues: CAWTLMRNTEAFF. The CDR3 nucleotides are TGTGCCTGGACCCTGATGAGGAACACTGAAGCTTTCTTT.

This sequence joins TRBV6-1 and TRBJ1-5; 7 bases map to TRBD1. This CDR3 spans 14 amino acids. Germline V lookup: CDR1 MNHNS, CDR2 SASEGT. After removal of 4 bases from V and 7 bases from J, the junction contained 7 bases not matched to a gene. This chain's CDR3 is CASSGTGEVQPQHF. The CDR3 coding sequence is TGTGCCAGCAGTGGAACAGGGGAGGTACAGCCCCAGCATTTT.

The chain links TRBV29-1 to TRBJ1-1; D unresolved. Germline assignment: CDR1 SQVTM and CDR2 ANQGSEA. Trimming cost V 4 bases and J 11 bases, with 32 bases left between them. This CDR3 region has 17 residues. The CDR3 here is CSVAGVFLGDMESLAFF. CDR3 nucleotides: TGCAGCGTTGCTGGAGTATTTCTCGGGGATATGGAATCCTTGGCTTTCTTT. Full variable domain (rest looked up from reference TRBV29-1 and TRBJ1-1): SAVISQKPSRDICQRGTSLTIQCQVDSQVTMMFWYRQQPGQSLTLIATANQGSEATYESGFVIDKFPISRPNLTFSTLTVSNMSPEDSSIYLCSVAGVFLGDMESLAFFGQGTRLTVV.

The V gene is TRBV10-2, the J gene TRBJ1-2; D not resolved. This CDR3 spans 15 amino acids. With 5 bases removed from V and 4 bases from J, the gap between germline ends came to 17 bases. Germline-derived CDR1 and CDR2 are WSHSY and SAAADI. The DNA of the CDR3 is TGCGCCAGCAGTCCCCTGGGCAGCAGGTCCTATGGCTACACCTTC. This codes for CASSPLGSRSYGYTF.

The rearrangement uses TRBV11-3 and TRBJ2-7; 8 nucleotides align to TRBD1. Unmatched junction bases numbered 7, after V lost 3 bases and J lost 3 bases. The CDR3 is 15 residues long. Germline V gene lookup returns CDR1 SGHNT and CDR2 YENEEA. The CDR3 nucleotides are TGTGCCAGCAGCTTGGCTGACAGGGGTAGCTACGAGCAGTACTTC. Its protein product is CASSLADRGSYEQYF.

The V call is TRBV6-5, the J call TRBJ1-2, with D hard to call. This CDR3 has 13 amino acids. Trimming shortened V by 5 bases and J by 3 bases, and 10 bases separated the two germline ends. Per the germline V gene, CDR1 is MNHEY and CDR2 is SVGAGI. Here the CDR3 DNA reads TGTGCCAGCAGTAAGCGGTCAGACTATGGCTACACCTTC. It yields the protein CASSKRSDYGYTF.

The genes are TRBV9 and TRBJ2-3, with D perhaps matching TRBD2 (5 bases). The germline V gene encodes CDR1 SGDLS and CDR2 YYNGEE. The ends were cut back, 4 bases at V and 1 base at J, with 10 bases in the middle. The CDR3 loop spans 14 amino acids. CDR3 sequence (DNA): TGTGCCAGCAGCTCTAGGACTGGCACAGATACGCAGTATTTT. This gives the protein CASSSRTGTDTQYF.

The rearrangement uses TRBV19 and TRBJ1-5; 9 bases fit TRBD1. CDR3 length equals 15 residues. Germline assignment: CDR1 LNHDA and CDR2 SQIVND (reference sequence). The V segment lost 1 base and the J segment 6 bases; nucleotides outside the gene matches: 4. CDR3: CASSIGGQGFQPQHF. The CDR3 region has the DNA TGTGCCAGTAGTATAGGGGGACAGGGTTTTCAGCCCCAGCATTTT. Using reference TRBV19 and TRBJ1-5 for the parts outside the CDR3, the full variable domain is DGGITQSPKYLFRKEGQNVTLSCEQNLNHDAMYWYRQDPGQGLRLIYYSQIVNDFQKGDIAEGYSVSREKKESFPLTVTSAQKNPTAFYLCASSIGGQGFQPQHFGDGTRLSIL.

The chain is built from TRBV7-9 and TRBJ1-1; TRBD1 aligns across 8 bases. The CDR3 consists of 14 residues. Germline CDR1 SEHNR, CDR2 FQNEAQ (reference sequence). J lost 5 bases, V lost 5 bases, and 7 bases had no gene match. In DNA form, the CDR3 reads TGTGCCAGCAGCGCACAGGGGGAGAGAACTGAAGCTTTCTTT. As protein: CASSAQGERTEAFF.

The V call is TRBV19, the J call TRBJ2-7; TRBD2 matches at 11 bases. The CDR3 is 14 amino acids. Germline CDR1 is LNHDA and CDR2 is SQIVND (reference sequence). The V segment lost 2 bases and the J segment 3 bases; nucleotides outside the gene matches: 0. CDR3 residues: CASSITSGSYEQYF. In DNA, the CDR3 is TGTGCCAGTAGTATAACTAGCGGGAGCTACGAGCAGTACTTC.

CDR3 sequence (DNA): TGTGCCAGCAGCCGACAGGGGGCGAGGCAGCCCCAGCATTTT. Protein product: CASSRQGARQPQHF. This rearrangement joins TRBV14 to TRBJ1-5; TRBD1 aligns across 10 bases. J was trimmed by 7 bases and V by 4 bases; bases with no gene match: 4. This CDR3 spans 14 amino acids. Germline V gene lookup returns CDR1 SGHDN and CDR2 FVKESK. The full variable domain, its missing parts supplied by reference TRBV14 and TRBJ1-5, is EAGVTQFPSHSVIEKGQTVTLRCDPISGHDNLYWYRRVMGKEIKFLLHFVKESKQDESGMPNNRFLAERTGGTYSTLKVQPAELEDSGVYFCASSRQGARQPQHFGDGTRLSIL.

V is TRBV28 and J is TRBJ1-4; D is possibly TRBD1 (6 bases). Germline V gene sequence: CDR1 MDHEN, CDR2 SYDVKM. Between the trimmed V and J ends, which lost 3 bases and 5 bases, there was a span of 10 bases. This CDR3 contains 14 residues. CDR3 amino acids: CASSLGAVNEKLFF. The CDR3 DNA reads as TGTGCCAGCAGTTTGGGGGCCGTAAATGAAAAACTGTTTTTT.

This sequence joins TRBV15 and TRBJ2-5; D not resolved. The ends were cut back, 0 bases at V and 1 base at J, with 9 bases in the middle. This CDR3 contains 15 residues. The germline V gene has CDR1 LNHNV and CDR2 YYDKDF (reference sequence). CDR3 nucleotides: TGTGCCACCAGCAGAGATTTTACGGTCCAAGAGACCCAGTACTTC. Its protein product is CATSRDFTVQETQYF. Full variable domain (outside the CDR3, taken from reference TRBV15 and TRBJ2-5): DAMVIQNPRYQVTQFGKPVTLSCSQTLNHNVMYWYQQKSSQAPKLLFHYYDKDFNNEADTPDNFQSRRPNTSFCFLDIRSPGLGDTAMYLCATSRDFTVQETQYFGPGTRLLVL.

This sequence joins TRBV9 and TRBJ1-3; TRBD1 might be the D (6 bases). The V and J ends lost 0 bases and 2 bases respectively, with 15 bases between them. CDR3 length: 17 residues. The germline gives CDR1 SGDLS, CDR2 YYNGEE. CDR3 coding DNA: TGTGCCAGCAGCGTAGAGTACGGGGGGGCGGCTGGAAACACCATATATTTT. Protein: CASSVEYGGAAGNTIYF.